Following are 26 T cell receptor beta chains from one sample sequenced in a study of early T cells in non-severe SARS-CoV-2 infection. Via MiXCR, TCRdb re-called the 5' RACE reads, giving one row per CDR3 protein. In the table there are about 110,000 distinct CDR3 sequences, about 12% of which are singletons. What was sequenced was whole blood. Every receptor here comes from an adult who was a healthcare worker with PCR-confirmed SARS-CoV-2 infection or an uninfected control (not recorded which).

CDR3 bases: TGTGCCAGCAGCGCCAACGGGGCGGTGAACTATGGCTACACCTTC. It codes for CASSANGAVNYGYTF. The chain combines TRBV25-1 with TRBJ1-2; D is possibly TRBD1 (5 bases). Germline V gives CDR1 MGHDK, CDR2 SYGVNS. V dropped 6 bases and J dropped 2 bases, with 16 bases sitting between them. The CDR3 contains 15 residues.

This clonotype was recorded at least ten times. CDR3 sequence reads: CASSGSGGAVRAFF. The CDR3 DNA follows: TGTGCCAGCAGTGGGTCGGGGGGCGCGGTGAGGGCTTTCTTT. This chain uses TRBV25-1 with TRBJ1-1, with D perhaps matching TRBD1 (6 bases). The CDR3 is 14 residues long. With 4 bases removed from V and 11 bases from J, the gap between germline ends came to 20 bases. Germline lookup yields CDR1 MGHDK and CDR2 SYGVNS.

The chain links TRBV7-9 to TRBJ1-2; no firm D call. Germline loops: CDR1 SEHNR, CDR2 FQNEAQ (reference sequence). V gave up 5 bases and J gave up 7 bases, with 11 bases separating them. This CDR3 contains 12 residues. CDR3 region: CASSVDSFGYTF. CDR3 nucleotide sequence: TGTGCCAGCAGCGTGGACTCCTTTGGCTACACCTTC.

This clonotype was counted between two and nine times. The rearrangement links TRBV19 to TRBJ2-1; TRBD2 aligns across 7 bases. CDR3 length: 16 amino acids. The junction had 12 bases not matched to a gene; V was cut back by 3 bases and J by 7 bases. CDR1 is LNHDA, CDR2 SQIVND, per germline (reference sequence). This CDR3 reads CASSIQVTAGGNEQFF. As DNA, the CDR3 is TGTGCCAGTAGTATTCAGGTTACCGCCGGGGGGAATGAGCAGTTCTTC. The whole variable domain, remainder taken from reference TRBV19 and TRBJ2-1, is DGGITQSPKYLFRKEGQNVTLSCEQNLNHDAMYWYRQDPGQGLRLIYYSQIVNDFQKGDIAEGYSVSREKKESFPLTVTSAQKNPTAFYLCASSIQVTAGGNEQFFGPGTRLTVL.

The gene calls are TRBV9 and TRBJ2-3; D unresolved. The CDR3 covers 14 residues. V was cut by 4 bases and J by 2 bases, with 11 bases left in between. Germline values: CDR1 SGDLS, CDR2 YYNGEE. The CDR3 sequence is CASSKEGSTDTQYF. CDR3 nucleotide sequence: TGTGCCAGCAGCAAGGAAGGATCCACAGATACGCAGTATTTT. The full variable domain, completed using reference TRBV9 and TRBJ2-3, is DSGVTQTPKHLITATGQRVTLRCSPRSGDLSVYWYQQSLDQGLQFLIQYYNGEERAKGNILERFSAQQFPDLHSELNLSSLELGDSALYFCASSKEGSTDTQYFGPGTRLTVL.

This clonotype has a count of ten or more. The chain links TRBV13 to TRBJ2-1; a possible D gene is TRBD2 (6 bases). Germline-derived CDR1 and CDR2 are PRHDT and FYEKMQ (reference sequence). V shed 5 bases and J shed 10 bases, with 15 bases lying between them. There are 13 residues in the CDR3. CDR3: CASSTPSAGEQFF. The CDR3 bases are TGTGCCAGCAGCACCCCCTCGGCGGGAGAGCAGTTCTTC.

Notes on this clonotype: At one end, the junction sequence differs from germline, possibly due to a read error. This chain joins TRBV5-4 and TRBJ1-6; no definite D call. This CDR3 has 14 residues. Per the germline V gene, CDR1 is SGHNT and CDR2 is YYREEE (reference sequence). Written as DNA, the CDR3 is TGTGCCGGCAGCTTCAGGACTTATAATTCACCCCTCCACTTT. This translates into CAGSFRTYNSPLHF.

This clonotype turned up a few times. This chain connects TRBV30 to TRBJ2-7; 8 bases are shared with TRBD1. CDR1 and CDR2 from the germline V gene are GTSNPN and SVGIG (reference sequence). The CDR3 loop spans 13 amino acids. The ends lost 6 bases at V and 1 base at J; junction bases unmatched: 5. CDR3 residues: CACIRDRSYEQYF. CDR3 bases: TGTGCCTGCATCCGGGACAGGTCCTACGAGCAGTACTTC. Full variable domain (missing parts from reference TRBV30 and TRBJ2-7): SQTIHQWPATLVQPVGSPLSLECTVEGTSNPNLYWYRQAAGRGLQLLFYSVGIGQISSEVPQNLSASRPQDRQFILSSKKLLLSDSGFYLCACIRDRSYEQYFGPGTRLTVT.

This clonotype was found a few times. The CDR3 reads CASSPRTGGASNQPQHF. The CDR3 DNA sequence: TGTGCCAGCAGTCCGCGGACAGGGGGGGCAAGCAATCAGCCCCAGCATTTT. V is TRBV12-3 or TRBV12-4 and J is TRBJ1-5; TRBD1 aligns across 10 bases. The CDR3 consists of 17 residues. The V segment lost 5 bases and the J segment 1 base; nucleotides outside the gene matches: 8.

This clonotype showed up many times. The chain employs TRBV11-2 and TRBJ1-1; possible D gene TRBD1, 5 bases. Trimming pared 4 bases from V and 6 bases from J, leaving 12 bases between. The germline V gene encodes CDR1 SGHAT and CDR2 FQNNGV. CDR3 length: 13 residues. The CDR3 spells CASSYGGGSEAFF. The CDR3 region has the DNA TGTGCCAGCAGCTACGGTGGGGGGTCTGAAGCTTTCTTT.

There are a few counts of this clonotype. The DNA for the CDR3 is TGTGCCAGTATGGGAACTAGCGGGATTATTAAACACAATGAGCAGTTCTTC. It codes for CASMGTSGIIKHNEQFF. The chain has TRBV19 and TRBJ2-1; TRBD2 aligns across 10 bases. The J segment lost 5 bases and the V segment lost 7 bases, leaving 14 bases of the junction unmatched. Germline lookup yields CDR1 LNHDA and CDR2 SQIVND (reference sequence). The CDR3 covers 17 residues.

In its sample, this clonotype was seen many times. V is TRBV20-1 and J is TRBJ1-1, with D maybe TRBD1 (6 bases). CDR1 and CDR2 from the germline V gene are DFQATT and SNEGSKA (reference sequence). The CDR3 runs to 12 residues. The V and J ends lost 4 bases and 2 bases respectively, with 8 bases between them. The CDR3 DNA sequence: TGCAGTGCTAAACAGGGTAACACTGAAGCTTTCTTT. It yields the protein CSAKQGNTEAFF.

V gene TRBV5-5 combines with J gene TRBJ2-3, with TRBD1 identical over 7 bases. J lost 2 bases, V lost 4 bases, and 7 bases had no gene match. The CDR3 runs 15 residues. Germline values: CDR1 SGHKS, CDR2 YYEKEE (reference sequence). The DNA for the CDR3 is TGTGCCAGCAGCATCGGGACAGTTCTCACAGATACGCAGTATTTT. As protein: CASSIGTVLTDTQYF. The whole variable domain, remainder taken from reference TRBV5-5 and TRBJ2-3, is DAGVTQSPTHLIKTRGQQVTLRCSPISGHKSVSWYQQVLGQGPQFIFQYYEKEERGRGNFPDRFSARQFPNYSSELNVNALLLGDSALYLCASSIGTVLTDTQYFGPGTRLTVL.

Only a few counts were recorded for this clonotype. The V and J genes are TRBV28 and TRBJ2-1; 11 bases map to TRBD2. The V gene end was trimmed by 6 bases and the J gene end by 7 bases; junction bases not matched to a gene: 11. The CDR3 extends over 16 amino acids. Germline V gene sequence: CDR1 MDHEN, CDR2 SYDVKM. CDR3 in amino acids: CASSIPASGGRNEQFF. CDR3 DNA: TGTGCCAGCAGCATACCGGCTAGCGGGGGGAGAAATGAGCAGTTCTTC.

This clonotype was observed a few times. V gene TRBV6-5 combines with J gene TRBJ2-2; D unclear. V lost 5 bases and J 7 bases, leaving 5 bases between the germline ends. The CDR3 sequence is 11 residues long. The germline V gene encodes CDR1 MNHEY and CDR2 SVGAGI. This CDR3 is CASSVGGELFF. The CDR3 nucleotides are TGTGCCAGCAGTGTTGGCGGGGAGCTGTTTTTT.

This chain joins TRBV9 and TRBJ2-7, with D perhaps TRBD1 (5 bases). This CDR3 has 14 amino acids. Between the trimmed V and J ends, which lost 0 bases and 2 bases, there was a span of 9 bases. CDR1 is SGDLS and CDR2 is YYNGEE in the germline V gene. In DNA form, the CDR3 reads TGTGCCAGCAGCGTAGGCAGGGCCACCTACGAGCAGTACTTC. Encoded protein: CASSVGRATYEQYF.

As regards this clonotype: Since a much larger clone is just one base distant, this may be a read error. The chain joins TRBV6-6 to TRBJ1-4; TRBD1 matches at 7 bases. Germline V CDR1 and CDR2: MNHNY, SVGAGI (reference sequence). The CDR3 totals 14 residues. This CDR3 is CTSSYRRGEEKLFF. DNA of the CDR3: TGTACCAGCAGTTACCGCAGGGGGGAAGAAAAACTGTTTTTT.

This clonotype was detected ten times or more. CDR3: CAWSVQTSGRKDTQYF. The CDR3 DNA reads as TGTGCCTGGAGTGTACAAACTAGCGGGAGAAAAGATACGCAGTATTTT. The chain couples TRBV30 to TRBJ2-3, with TRBD2 matching over 11 bases. This CDR3 spans 16 amino acids. The J segment lost 5 bases and the V segment lost 0 bases, leaving 7 bases of the junction unmatched. CDR1 and CDR2 (germline): GTSNPN, SVGIG (reference sequence).

The genes are TRBV12-3 or TRBV12-4 and TRBJ1-5; a possible D gene is TRBD1 (5 bases). CDR3 size: 22 residues. V dropped 4 bases and J dropped 0 bases, with 31 bases sitting between them. In nucleotides, the CDR3 is TGTGCCAGCAGTTACCCCCAGGGCCCGTCTGCCACGTACGAAAATAGCAATCAGCCCCAGCATTTT. It specifies CASSYPQGPSATYENSNQPQHF.

This clonotype came up a few times. CDR3: CASSIGHFYEQYF. CDR3 DNA sequence: TGTGCCAGTAGTATAGGACACTTCTACGAGCAGTACTTC. The genes are TRBV19 and TRBJ2-7; no firm D call. CDR1 and CDR2 (germline): LNHDA, SQIVND (reference sequence). V was pared by 1 base and J by 3 bases, with 7 bases between. This CDR3 contains 13 residues.

The table lists this clonotype with many counts. The chain couples TRBV3-1 to TRBJ2-3; 9 positions agree with TRBD2. The junction had 13 bases not matched to a gene; V was cut back by 4 bases and J by 8 bases. Germline CDR1 is LGHDT and CDR2 is YNNKEL (reference sequence). This CDR3 spans 16 amino acids. The CDR3 coding sequence is TGTGCCAGCAGCCCAGAGGTAGGCGGGAGGGCCGCTACGCAGTATTTT. This translates into CASSPEVGGRAATQYF.

This rearrangement joins TRBV28 to TRBJ2-1; TRBD1 is a possible D gene (5 bases). This CDR3 has 16 residues. V was cut by 5 bases and J by 0 bases, with 14 bases left in between. Germline CDR1 and CDR2: MDHEN and SYDVKM. The CDR3 sequence is CASSHMTEISYNEQFF. In nucleotides, the CDR3 is TGTGCCAGCAGTCATATGACAGAAATCTCCTACAATGAGCAGTTCTTC. The full variable domain, its missing parts supplied by reference TRBV28 and TRBJ2-1, is DVKVTQSSRYLVKRTGEKVFLECVQDMDHENMFWYRQDPGLGLRLIYFSYDVKMKEKGDIPEGYSVSREKKERFSLILESASTNQTSMYLCASSHMTEISYNEQFFGPGTRLTVL.

The genes are TRBV7-3 and TRBJ2-3, with D perhaps matching TRBD2 (6 bases). The germline CDR1 and CDR2 sequences are SGHTA and FQGTGA. V lost 3 bases, J lost 6 bases, and 16 bases lay in between. The CDR3 consists of 15 residues. CDR3 in amino acids: CASSFSRGGHDTQYF. The CDR3 region has the DNA TGTGCCAGCAGCTTTAGCCGGGGAGGCCATGATACGCAGTATTTT.

This clonotype was counted ten times or more. The CDR3 protein is CASRLGQGVGNEQFF. The CDR3 DNA is TGTGCCAGCAGACTAGGACAGGGGGTGGGGAATGAGCAGTTCTTC. The V and J genes are TRBV6-5 and TRBJ2-1; TRBD1 agrees at 10 bases. The CDR3 has 15 amino acids. Germline V gene sequence: CDR1 MNHEY, CDR2 SVGAGI. V trimming: 6 bases; J trimming: 7 bases; junction bases outside the gene matches: 9.

The table lists this clonotype with a few counts. This chain joins TRBV6-6 and TRBJ1-5, with a tentative D call TRBD1 (6 bases). CDR3 length: 12 amino acids. Trimming cost V 2 bases and J 7 bases, with 6 bases left between them. In germline, CDR1 is MNHNY, CDR2 SVGAGI (reference sequence). In DNA, the CDR3 is TGTGCCAGCAGTTACGGGGGCCAGCCCCAGCATTTT. Translation: CASSYGGQPQHF.

This clonotype turned up a few times. The chain carries TRBV7-9 and TRBJ2-2, with a tentative D call TRBD1 (6 bases). V lost 5 bases and J 6 bases, leaving 13 bases between the germline ends. Germline CDR1 reads SEHNR; CDR2 reads FQNEAQ (reference sequence). The CDR3 consists of 14 residues. CDR3 bases: TGTGCCAGCAGCCAGGGACACGCCGCCGGGGAGCTGTTTTTT. Protein sequence: CASSQGHAAGELFF.